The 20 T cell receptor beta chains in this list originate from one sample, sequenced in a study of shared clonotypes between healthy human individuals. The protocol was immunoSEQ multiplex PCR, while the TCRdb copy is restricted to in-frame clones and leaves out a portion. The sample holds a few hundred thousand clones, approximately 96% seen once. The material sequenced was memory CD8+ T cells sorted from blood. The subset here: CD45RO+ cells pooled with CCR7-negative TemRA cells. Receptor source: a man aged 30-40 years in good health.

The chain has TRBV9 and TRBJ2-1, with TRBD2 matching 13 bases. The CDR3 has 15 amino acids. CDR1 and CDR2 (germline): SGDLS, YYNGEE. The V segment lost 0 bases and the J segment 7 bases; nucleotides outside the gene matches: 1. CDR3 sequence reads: CASSVGGLAGNEQFF. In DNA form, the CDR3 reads TGTGCCAGCAGCGTAGGGGGACTAGCGGGAAATGAGCAGTTCTTC.

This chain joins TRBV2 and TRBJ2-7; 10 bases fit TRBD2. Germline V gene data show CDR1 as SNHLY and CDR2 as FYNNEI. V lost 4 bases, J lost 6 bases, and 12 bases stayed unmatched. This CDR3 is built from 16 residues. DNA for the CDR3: TGTGCCAGCAGTGTTGAAGCGGGAGGGCCCTCGGGCGAGCAGTACTTC. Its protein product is CASSVEAGGPSGEQYF.

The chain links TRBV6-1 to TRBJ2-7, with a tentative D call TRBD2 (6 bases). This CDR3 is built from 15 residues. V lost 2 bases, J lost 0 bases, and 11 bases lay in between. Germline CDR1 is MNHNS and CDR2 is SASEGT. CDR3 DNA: TGTGCCAGCAGTGAATGGAAACTAGCCTCCTACGAGCAGTACTTC. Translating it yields CASSEWKLASYEQYF.

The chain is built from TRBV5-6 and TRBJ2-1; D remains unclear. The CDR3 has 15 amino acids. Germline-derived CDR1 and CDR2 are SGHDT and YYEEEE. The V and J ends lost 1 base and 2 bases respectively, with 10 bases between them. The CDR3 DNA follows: TGTGCCAGCAGCTTGAAAAAAGGGACCTACAATGAGCAGTTCTTC. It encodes CASSLKKGTYNEQFF.

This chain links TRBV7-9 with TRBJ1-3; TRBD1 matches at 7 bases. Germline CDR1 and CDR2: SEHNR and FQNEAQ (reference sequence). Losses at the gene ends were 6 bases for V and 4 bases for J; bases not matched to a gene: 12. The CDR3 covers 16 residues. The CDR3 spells CASSPRGQVLGNTIYF. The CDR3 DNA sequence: TGTGCCAGCAGTCCCCGCGGACAGGTACTGGGAAACACCATATATTTT.

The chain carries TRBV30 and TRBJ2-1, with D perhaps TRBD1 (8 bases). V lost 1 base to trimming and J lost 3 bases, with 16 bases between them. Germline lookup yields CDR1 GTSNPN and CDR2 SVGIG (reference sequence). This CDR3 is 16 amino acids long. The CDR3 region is CAWSGGGQDHYNEQFF. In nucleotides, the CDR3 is TGTGCCTGGAGTGGCGGGGGACAGGATCACTACAATGAGCAGTTCTTC.

For the CDR3, the DNA is TGTGCCAGCAGTGAAATGGGACTAGCGGGAGATACGCAGTATTTT. It yields the protein CASSEMGLAGDTQYF. The genes are TRBV6-4 and TRBJ2-3; 12 nucleotides agree with TRBD2. Germline V gene sequence: CDR1 MRHNA, CDR2 SNTAGT. Germline trimming cut 3 bases from V and 5 bases from J; bases unmatched to any gene: 3. This CDR3 spans 15 amino acids.

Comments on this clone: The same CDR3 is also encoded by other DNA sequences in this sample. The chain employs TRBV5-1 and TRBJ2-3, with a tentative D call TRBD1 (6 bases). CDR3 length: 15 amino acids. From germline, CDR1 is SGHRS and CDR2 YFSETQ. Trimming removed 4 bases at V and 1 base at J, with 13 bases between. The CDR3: CASSPLGGRTDTQYF. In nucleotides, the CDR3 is TGCGCCAGCAGCCCTCTAGGGGGTCGCACAGATACGCAGTATTTT.

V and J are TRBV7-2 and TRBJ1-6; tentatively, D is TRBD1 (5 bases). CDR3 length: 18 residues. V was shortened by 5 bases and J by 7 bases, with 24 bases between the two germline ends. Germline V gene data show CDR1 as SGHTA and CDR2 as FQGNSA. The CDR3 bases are TGTGCCAGCAGCAAAAGGGGCCTCTTCTCCAGGGAGAATTCACCCCTCCACTTT. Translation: CASSKRGLFSRENSPLHF.

The CDR3 spells CASSIIGIGLGDTEAFF. The DNA of the CDR3 is TGTGCCAGTAGTATTATCGGCATTGGGTTGGGTGACACTGAAGCTTTCTTT. The chain links TRBV19 to TRBJ1-1; D gene uncertain. The ends were cut back, 3 bases at V and 3 bases at J, with 20 bases in the middle. This CDR3 has 17 residues. Per germline, CDR1 LNHDA and CDR2 SQIVND (reference sequence).

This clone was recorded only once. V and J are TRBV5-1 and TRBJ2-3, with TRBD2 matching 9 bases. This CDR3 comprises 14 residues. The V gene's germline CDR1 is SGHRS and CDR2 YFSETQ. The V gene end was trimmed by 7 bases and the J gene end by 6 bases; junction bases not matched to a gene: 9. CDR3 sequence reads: CASGIAGVGDTQYF. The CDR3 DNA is TGCGCCAGCGGAATAGCGGGAGTAGGGGATACGCAGTATTTT.

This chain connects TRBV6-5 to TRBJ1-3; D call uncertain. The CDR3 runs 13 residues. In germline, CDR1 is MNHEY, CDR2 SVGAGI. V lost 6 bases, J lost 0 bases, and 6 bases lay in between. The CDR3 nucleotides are TGTGCCAGCAGGGGGTTCTCTGGAAACACCATATATTTT. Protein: CASRGFSGNTIYF.

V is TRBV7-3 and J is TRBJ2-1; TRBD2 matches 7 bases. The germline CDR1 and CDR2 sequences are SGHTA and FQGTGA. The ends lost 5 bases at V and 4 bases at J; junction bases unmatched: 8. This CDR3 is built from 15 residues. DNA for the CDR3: TGTGCCAGCAGCGCTACTAGCGTACATTACAATGAGCAGTTCTTC. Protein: CASSATSVHYNEQFF.

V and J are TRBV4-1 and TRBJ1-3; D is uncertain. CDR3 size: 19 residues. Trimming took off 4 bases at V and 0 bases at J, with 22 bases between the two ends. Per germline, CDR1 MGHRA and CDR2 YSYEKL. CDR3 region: CASSPRKDLQVPSGNTIYF. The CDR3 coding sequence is TGCGCCAGCAGCCCCCGAAAGGACCTCCAGGTACCCTCTGGAAACACCATATATTTT.

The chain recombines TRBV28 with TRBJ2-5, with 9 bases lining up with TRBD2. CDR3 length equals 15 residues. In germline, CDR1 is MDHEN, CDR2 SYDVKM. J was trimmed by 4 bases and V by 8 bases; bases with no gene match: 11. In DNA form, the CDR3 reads TGTGCCAGCGGGGAGCTAGCGGGACTCCGAGAGACCCAGTACTTC. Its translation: CASGELAGLRETQYF.

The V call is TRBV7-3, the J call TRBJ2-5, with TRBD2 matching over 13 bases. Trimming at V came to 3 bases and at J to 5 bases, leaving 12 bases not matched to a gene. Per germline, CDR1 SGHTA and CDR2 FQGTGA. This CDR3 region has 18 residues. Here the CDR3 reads CASSFLLAGGPGGETQYF. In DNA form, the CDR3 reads TGTGCCAGCAGCTTCTTACTAGCGGGAGGGCCTGGGGGCGAGACCCAGTACTTC.

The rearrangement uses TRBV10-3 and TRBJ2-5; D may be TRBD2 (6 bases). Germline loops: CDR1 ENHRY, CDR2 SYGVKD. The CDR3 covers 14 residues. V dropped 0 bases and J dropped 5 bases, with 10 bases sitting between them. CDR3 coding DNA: TGTGCCATCAGTGAGTCATCGGACTATGAGACCCAGTACTTC. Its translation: CAISESSDYETQYF.

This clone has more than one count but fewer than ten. CDR3 in DNA: TGCAGCTGTAACCTAGCGGGAGCGCCCTACAATGAGCAGTTCTTC. Amino acids: CSCNLAGAPYNEQFF. This chain uses TRBV29-1 with TRBJ2-1; 10 bases align to TRBD2. In germline, CDR1 is SQVTM, CDR2 ANQGSEA. The CDR3 consists of 15 residues. The V gene end was trimmed by 8 bases and the J gene end by 2 bases; junction bases not matched to a gene: 9.

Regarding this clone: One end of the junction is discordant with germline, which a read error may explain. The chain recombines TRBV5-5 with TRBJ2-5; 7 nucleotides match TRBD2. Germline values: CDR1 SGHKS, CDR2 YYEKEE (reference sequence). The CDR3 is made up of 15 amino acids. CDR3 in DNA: TGTGCCAGCAGTTTGGGAGGGACGACCAAAGAGACCCAGTACTTC. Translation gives CASSLGGTTKETQYF.

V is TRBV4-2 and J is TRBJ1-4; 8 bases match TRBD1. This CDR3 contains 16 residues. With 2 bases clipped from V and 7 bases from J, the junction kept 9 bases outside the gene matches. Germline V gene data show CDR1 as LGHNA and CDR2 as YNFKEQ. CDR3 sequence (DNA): TGTGCCAGCAGCCAAAAGAAAGGACAGGGTTTTGAAAAACTGTTTTTT. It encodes CASSQKKGQGFEKLFF.